One sample yielded the 28 T cell receptor beta chains listed below, sequenced in a study of shared clonotypes between healthy human individuals. Here immunoSEQ multiplex PCR was the method, and the copy in TCRdb shows in-frame clones only, minus some. The table includes some 500,000 clones, 70% to 85% detected once. Sequencing was performed on PBMCs. These TCRs come from a woman in her forties in good health. Some clones in this sample may be carry-over from other donors' samples.

The CDR3 DNA reads TGTGCCTGGAGGCTGACGAGCTCCTATAATTCACCCCTCCACTTT. This codes for CAWRLTSSYNSPLHF. The V call is TRBV30, the J call TRBJ1-6; no firm D call. The CDR3 sequence is 15 residues long. The V gene lost 3 bases and the J gene lost 0 bases, with 9 bases spanning the gap. Per germline, CDR1 GTSNPN and CDR2 SVGIG (reference sequence).

The rearrangement joins TRBV2 to TRBJ1-5, with D hard to call. Germline V CDR1 and CDR2: SNHLY, FYNNEI. Trimming shortened V by 11 bases and J by 0 bases, and 11 bases separated the two germline ends. This CDR3 region has 13 residues. This CDR3 is CASREDSNQPQHF. The CDR3 DNA reads as TGTGCCTCAAGGGAGGATAGCAATCAGCCCCAGCATTTT.

This chain connects TRBV7-9 to TRBJ2-1; 9 positions agree with TRBD1. Germline V lookup: CDR1 SEHNR, CDR2 FQNEAQ (reference sequence). The CDR3 runs to 15 residues. J was trimmed by 7 bases and V by 5 bases; bases with no gene match: 9. The chain's CDR3 is CASSPGTGSWNEQFF. CDR3 bases: TGTGCCAGCAGCCCCGGGACAGGGTCGTGGAATGAGCAGTTCTTC.

The chain links TRBV28 to TRBJ2-3; D could derive from TRBD1 or TRBD2 (5 bases each). V lost 5 bases and J 5 bases, leaving 14 bases between the germline ends. CDR3 size: 14 residues. Germline-derived CDR1 and CDR2 are MDHEN and SYDVKM. The CDR3 loop reads CASSRGPLEDTQYF. CDR3 nucleotide sequence: TGTGCCAGCAGTCGGGGACCTTTAGAAGATACGCAGTATTTT.

The genes are TRBV5-6 and TRBJ2-2, with a weak D call TRBD1 (6 bases). This CDR3 region has 15 residues. V was trimmed by 1 base and J by 4 bases, leaving 11 bases between them. Germline V CDR1 and CDR2: SGHDT, YYEEEE. The CDR3 protein is CASSLQGPGTGELFF. CDR3 bases: TGTGCCAGCAGCTTGCAGGGGCCGGGCACCGGGGAGCTGTTTTTT.

V and J are TRBV6-6 and TRBJ2-7; 8 nucleotides align to TRBD2. V lost 5 bases and J lost 0; bases outside the gene matches: 0. This CDR3 is built from 13 residues. Per germline, CDR1 MNHNY and CDR2 SVGAGI (reference sequence). The CDR3 sequence is CASSSGGSYEQYF. CDR3 bases: TGTGCCAGCAGTAGCGGGGGCTCCTACGAGCAGTACTTC.

The CDR3 region is CASSLFWGPNTEAFF. As DNA, the CDR3 is TGTGCCAGCAGCCTATTTTGGGGGCCTAACACTGAAGCTTTCTTT. This chain uses TRBV7-2 with TRBJ1-1, with a possible D match to TRBD1 (6 bases). The CDR3 spans 15 residues. Germline lookup yields CDR1 SGHTA and CDR2 FQGNSA. Trimming took off 5 bases at V and 2 bases at J, with 15 bases between the two ends. Complete variable domain (other parts from reference TRBV7-2 and TRBJ1-1): GAGVSQSPSNKVTEKGKDVELRCDPISGHTALYWYRQSLGQGLEFLIYFQGNSAPDKSGLPSDRFSAERTGGSVSTLTIQRTQQEDSAVYLCASSLFWGPNTEAFFGQGTRLTVV.

J is TRBJ2-3 and V is TRBV10-1; 8 bases map to TRBD2. The germline V gene encodes CDR1 WNHNN and CDR2 SYGVQD (reference sequence). Unmatched junction bases numbered 0, after V lost 3 bases and J lost 1 base. The CDR3 spans 14 residues. CDR3: CASSEAGGTDTQYF. The CDR3 nucleotides read TGCGCCAGCAGTGAAGCGGGAGGCACAGATACGCAGTATTTT.

The chain has TRBV25-1 and TRBJ1-1; no reliable D call. The V end lost 4 bases, the J end lost 1 base, and 10 bases lay between the germline ends. This CDR3 comprises 14 residues. Per the germline V gene, CDR1 is MGHDK and CDR2 is SYGVNS. The CDR3 here is CASSGHPWNTEAFF. For the CDR3, the DNA is TGTGCCAGCAGTGGGCACCCTTGGAACACTGAAGCTTTCTTT.

This clone was seen only a few times. J is TRBJ1-1 and V is TRBV18, with 8 positions matching TRBD1. The CDR3 length is 16 residues. V gave up 2 bases and J gave up 5 bases; unmatched junction bases: 10. Germline CDR1 and CDR2: KGHSH and LQKENI. The CDR3 DNA reads TGTGCCAGCTCACCATCCGGGACAGGTTATCGGACTGAAGCTTTCTTT. Its protein product is CASSPSGTGYRTEAFF.

This chain connects TRBV19 to TRBJ2-2; no firm D call. This CDR3 spans 12 amino acids. Germline V gene data show CDR1 as LNHDA and CDR2 as SQIVND (reference sequence). The V and J ends lost 1 base and 9 bases respectively, with 6 bases between them. CDR3 sequence reads: CASSIGHRELFF. As DNA, the CDR3 is TGTGCCAGTAGTATAGGCCACAGGGAGCTGTTTTTT.

The rearrangement joins TRBV15 to TRBJ1-2, with 10 bases aligning to TRBD1. Germline CDR1 and CDR2: LNHNV and YYDKDF (reference sequence). The CDR3 consists of 16 residues. V lost 2 bases, J lost 3 bases, and 6 bases stayed unmatched. CDR3 region: CATSRPRGTGDYGYTF. For the CDR3, the DNA is TGTGCCACCAGCAGACCTCGTGGGACAGGGGACTATGGCTACACCTTC.

This chain links TRBV28 with TRBJ2-7; 11 nucleotides match TRBD1. The CDR3 extends over 14 amino acids. Germline lookup yields CDR1 MDHEN and CDR2 SYDVKM. V lost 5 bases to trimming and J lost 7 bases; unmatched junction nucleotides: 7. The CDR3 spells CASSLGQGAREQYF. The CDR3 region has the DNA TGTGCCAGCAGTCTCGGACAGGGGGCGCGAGAGCAGTACTTC.

The chain couples TRBV5-5 to TRBJ1-2, with a possible D match to TRBD1 (6 bases). Germline assignment: CDR1 SGHKS and CDR2 YYEKEE (reference sequence). Trimming took 0 bases from V and 0 from J, leaving 6 bases between them. The CDR3 loop spans 14 amino acids. The CDR3 sequence: CASSLGTANYGYTF. The CDR3 nucleotides read TGTGCCAGCAGCTTGGGGACAGCTAACTATGGCTACACCTTC.

V and J are TRBV10-2 and TRBJ2-3, with TRBD1 as a possible D gene (5 bases). Per germline, CDR1 WSHSY and CDR2 SAAADI. This CDR3 is built from 15 residues. Between the trimmed V and J ends, which lost 4 bases and 4 bases, there was a span of 15 bases. As DNA, the CDR3 is TGCGCCAGCAGTGTTGGGGCCGCATCCTCAGATACGCAGTATTTT. It codes for CASSVGAASSDTQYF.

J is TRBJ2-7 and V is TRBV5-1; the match to TRBD2 covers 11 bases. CDR1 is SGHRS, CDR2 YFSETQ, per germline. The CDR3 totals 16 residues. J was trimmed by 0 bases and V by 9 bases; bases with no gene match: 11. The CDR3 spells CATQKDGTSGSYEQYF. CDR3 DNA: TGCGCCACACAAAAGGATGGGACTAGCGGCTCCTACGAGCAGTACTTC.

Comment on this clone: The sample contains more than one DNA sequence encoding this CDR3. The chain combines TRBV4-3 with TRBJ2-1, with 10 bases aligning to TRBD2. V gave up 3 bases and J gave up 9 bases; unmatched junction bases: 5. The CDR3 extends over 14 amino acids. CDR1 LGHNA and CDR2 YSLEER come from the germline V gene. CDR3 amino acids: CASSQLAGAAEQFF. The DNA for the CDR3 is TGCGCCAGCAGCCAGCTAGCGGGAGCGGCTGAGCAGTTCTTC.

The chain carries TRBV18 and TRBJ2-1; the D gene is possibly TRBD2 (6 bases). The length of the CDR3 is 16 residues. Trimming took off 2 bases at V and 8 bases at J, with 19 bases between the two ends. From germline, CDR1 is KGHSH and CDR2 LQKENI. In DNA, the CDR3 is TGTGCCAGCTCACCAGGGACTTTTCTGGGGGTGGATGAGCAGTTCTTC. This encodes CASSPGTFLGVDEQFF.

This clone came up a few times. V gene TRBV9 combines with J gene TRBJ1-1, with 7 bases fitting TRBD1. CDR3 length equals 14 residues. V lost 3 bases, J lost 3 bases, and 5 bases stayed unmatched. CDR1 and CDR2 (germline): SGDLS, YYNGEE. The CDR3 reads CASSGRDSDTEAFF. As DNA, the CDR3 is TGTGCCAGCAGCGGCCGGGACAGTGACACTGAAGCTTTCTTT.

This clone was counted only a few times. With a much larger clone just one base away, this may be a read error. The CDR3 does not close with the conserved phenylalanine or tryptophan, likely indicating a read error. The chain recombines TRBV11-2 with TRBJ2-7; D is perhaps TRBD1 (6 bases). Germline V lookup: CDR1 SGHAT, CDR2 FQNNGV. The V end lost 5 bases, the J end lost 5 bases, and 19 bases lay between the germline ends. The CDR3 is 15 residues long. CDR3 bases: TGTGCCAGCAGCCGAACAGGGCTTCCAGTGAACGAGCAGTACTTA. It is translated as CASSRTGLPVNEQYL.

The genes are TRBV5-4 and TRBJ2-7; 9 bases line up with TRBD1. This CDR3 is 14 amino acids long. J lost 6 bases, V lost 4 bases, and 8 bases had no gene match. CDR1 SGHNT and CDR2 YYREEE come from the germline V gene (reference sequence). As DNA, the CDR3 is TGTGCCAGCAGCCTAGCTGGGACAGGGTCCGAGCAGTACTTC. Its translation is CASSLAGTGSEQYF.

About this clone: Other nucleotide sequences from this sample produce the same CDR3. The chain joins TRBV5-1 to TRBJ2-2; no reliable D call. The germline V gene has CDR1 SGHRS and CDR2 YFSETQ. V shed 1 base and J shed 6 bases, with 4 bases lying between them. The CDR3 loop spans 12 amino acids. The CDR3 loop reads CASSLPSGELFF. The CDR3 DNA is TGCGCCAGCAGCTTGCCGTCCGGGGAGCTGTTTTTT.

The CDR3 sequence is CASSSGYIGGSGANVLTF. Written as DNA, the CDR3 is TGTGCCAGCAGCTCCGGGTATATAGGGGGCTCTGGGGCCAACGTCCTGACTTTC. The chain links TRBV7-9 to TRBJ2-6; a possible D gene is TRBD1 (6 bases). V lost 4 bases and J lost 0, with 16 bases in between. The germline V gene has CDR1 SEHNR and CDR2 FQNEAQ (reference sequence). The CDR3 has 18 residues.

The rearrangement uses TRBV5-1 and TRBJ2-3; 9 bases match TRBD2. This CDR3 spans 15 amino acids. Trimming removed 3 bases from V and 3 bases from J; junction bases left unmatched: 5. CDR1 and CDR2 from the germline V gene are SGHRS and YFSETQ. CDR3 nucleotides: TGCGCCAGCAGCTGGACTAGCGATTTTACAGATACGCAGTATTTT. This encodes CASSWTSDFTDTQYF.

V and J are TRBV30 and TRBJ2-1; 7 bases map to TRBD1. CDR1 is GTSNPN and CDR2 is SVGIG in the germline V gene (reference sequence). Losses at the gene ends were 7 bases for V and 3 bases for J; bases not matched to a gene: 6. This CDR3 contains 13 residues. In DNA, the CDR3 is TGTGCCTCTAACAGGGGTGACTACAATGAGCAGTTCTTC. Amino acid sequence: CASNRGDYNEQFF.

This chain joins TRBV6-6 and TRBJ1-5, with D possibly matching TRBD1 (5 bases). The CDR3 extends over 13 amino acids. Germline CDR1 reads MNHNY; CDR2 reads SVGAGI (reference sequence). Trimming removed 6 bases from V and 4 bases from J, with 10 bases in between. The CDR3 loop reads CASSSTENQPQHF. The CDR3 coding sequence is TGTGCCAGCAGCTCGACAGAGAATCAGCCCCAGCATTTT.

The chain's CDR3 is CASSVAGTGGILNEQFF. The DNA for the CDR3 is TGTGCCAGCAGCGTGGCAGGGACAGGGGGTATATTGAATGAGCAGTTCTTC. V usage is TRBV9 and J usage is TRBJ2-1; 11 bases map to TRBD1. The CDR3 extends over 17 amino acids. V was pared by 2 bases and J by 7 bases, with 11 bases of the junction left unmatched. Germline assignment: CDR1 SGDLS and CDR2 YYNGEE.

The chain employs TRBV28 and TRBJ2-5; 8 positions match TRBD1. The J call may not be correct, given that the DNA end is closer to TRBJ2-7. CDR3 length: 15 amino acids. The germline V gene has CDR1 MDHEN and CDR2 SYDVKM. CDR3 sequence reads: CASSRGTGFSYEQYF. The CDR3 nucleotides are TGTGCCAGCAGCCGAGGGACAGGTTTTTCCTACGAGCAGTACTTC.